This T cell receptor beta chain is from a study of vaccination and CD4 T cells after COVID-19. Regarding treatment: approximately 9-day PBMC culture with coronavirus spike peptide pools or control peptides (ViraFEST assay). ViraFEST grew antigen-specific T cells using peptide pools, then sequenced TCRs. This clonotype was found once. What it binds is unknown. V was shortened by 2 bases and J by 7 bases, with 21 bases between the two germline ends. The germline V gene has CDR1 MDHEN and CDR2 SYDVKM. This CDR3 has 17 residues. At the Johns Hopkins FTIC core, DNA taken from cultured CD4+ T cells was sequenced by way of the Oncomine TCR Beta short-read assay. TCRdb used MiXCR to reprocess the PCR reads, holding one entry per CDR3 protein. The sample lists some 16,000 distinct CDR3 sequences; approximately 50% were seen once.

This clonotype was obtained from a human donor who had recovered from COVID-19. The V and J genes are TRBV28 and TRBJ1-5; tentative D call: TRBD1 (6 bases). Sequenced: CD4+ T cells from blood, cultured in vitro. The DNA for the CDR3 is TGTGCCAGCAGTTTACTGGTAGTGTGGGGGGCAGGACAGCCCCAGCATTTT. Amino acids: CASSLLVVWGAGQPQHF.